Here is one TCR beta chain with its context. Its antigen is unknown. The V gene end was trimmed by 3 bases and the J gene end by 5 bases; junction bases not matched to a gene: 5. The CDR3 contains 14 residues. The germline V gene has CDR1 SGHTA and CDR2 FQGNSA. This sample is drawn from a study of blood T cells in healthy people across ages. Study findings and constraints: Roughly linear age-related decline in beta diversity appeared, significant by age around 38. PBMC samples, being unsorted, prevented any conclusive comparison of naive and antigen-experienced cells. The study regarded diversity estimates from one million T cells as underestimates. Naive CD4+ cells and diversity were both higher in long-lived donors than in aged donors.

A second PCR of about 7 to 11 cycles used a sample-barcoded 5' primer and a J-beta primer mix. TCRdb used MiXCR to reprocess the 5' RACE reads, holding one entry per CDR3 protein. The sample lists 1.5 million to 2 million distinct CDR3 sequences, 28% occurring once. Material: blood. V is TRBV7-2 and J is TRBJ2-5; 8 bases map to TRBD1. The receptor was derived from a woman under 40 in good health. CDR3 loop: CASSFDRGIETQYF. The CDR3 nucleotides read TGTGCCAGCAGCTTCGACAGGGGTATCGAGACCCAGTACTTC. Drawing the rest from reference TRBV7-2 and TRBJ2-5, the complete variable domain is GAGVSQSPSNKVTEKGKDVELRCDPISGHTALYWYRQSLGQGLEFLIYFQGNSAPDKSGLPSDRFSAERTGGSVSTLTIQRTQQEDSAVYLCASSFDRGIETQYFGPGTRLLVL.